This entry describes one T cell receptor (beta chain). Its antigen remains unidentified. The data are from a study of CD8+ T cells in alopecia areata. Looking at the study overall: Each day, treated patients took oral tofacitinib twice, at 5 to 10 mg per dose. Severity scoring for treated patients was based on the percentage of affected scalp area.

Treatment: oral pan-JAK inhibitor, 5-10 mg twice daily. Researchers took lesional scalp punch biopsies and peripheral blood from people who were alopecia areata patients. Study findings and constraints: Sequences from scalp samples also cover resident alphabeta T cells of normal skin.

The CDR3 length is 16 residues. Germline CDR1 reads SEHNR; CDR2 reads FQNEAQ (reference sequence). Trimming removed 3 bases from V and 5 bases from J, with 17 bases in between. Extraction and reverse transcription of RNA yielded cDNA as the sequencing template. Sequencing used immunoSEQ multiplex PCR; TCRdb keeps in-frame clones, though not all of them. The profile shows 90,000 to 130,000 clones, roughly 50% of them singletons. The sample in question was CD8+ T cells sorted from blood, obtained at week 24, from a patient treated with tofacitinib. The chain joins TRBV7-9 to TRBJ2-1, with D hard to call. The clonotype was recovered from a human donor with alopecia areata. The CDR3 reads CASSFPTRVSNNEQFF. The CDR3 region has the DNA TGTGCCAGCAGCTTCCCGACACGGGTATCGAACAATGAGCAGTTCTTC.